A selection of T cell receptor beta chains follows, all from one sample in a study of graft-versus-host responses after intestinal transplantation. Produced via immunoSEQ multiplex PCR; TCRdb's table is partial and in-frame only. The table lists 12,000 to 15,000 clones, 33% of them singletons. Sequenced material: alloreactive CD8+ T cells from a mixed lymphocyte reaction culture, taken before intestinal transplant. The origin of the receptors is a human patient who received an intestinal transplant. The CDR3 runs from the conserved cysteine through the conserved F or W. Fields, in order: J gene, clone size, D gene, V gene, CDR3 DNA, CDR3 protein. The D gene is left open where the match is weak. Not every row has a clone size; where given, it reads once, few, many or a size class.

TRBJ1-2 | . | . | TRBV10-3 | TGTGCCATCAGCAGGCTGCCCAACTATGGCTACACCTTC | CAISRLPNYGYTF
TRBJ1-1 | few | . | TRBV30 | TGTGCCTGGAGTGTAATGGGACTTAGGCACCCGGGGGCTGAAGCTTTCTTT | CAWSVMGLRHPGAEAFF
TRBJ2-7 | . | TRBD1 | TRBV4-3 | TGCGCCAGCAGCCCGGGACAGGGTTCCTACGAGCAGTACTTC | CASSPGQGSYEQYF
TRBJ2-2 | . | . | TRBV4-1 | TGCGCCAGCAGCCAGACGTTTCCCCTCCGGGACACCGGGGAGCTGCTTTTT | CASSQTFPLRDTGELLF
TRBJ1-2 | medium-sized | . | TRBV4-3 | TGCGCCAGCAGCCAAGAAGGCAGAACAGAATATGGCTACACCTTC | CASSQEGRTEYGYTF
TRBJ2-7 | . | TRBD2 | TRBV4-1 | TGCGCCAGCAGCCAAGAATATGGCGGGGGGGACTACGAGCAGTACTTC | CASSQEYGGGDYEQYF
TRBJ2-7 | . | . | TRBV20-1 | TGCAGTGCCGCTCCTGACAGAGGGCAGTACTTC | CSAAPDRGQYF
TRBJ1-1 | few | TRBD1 | TRBV4-1 | TGCGCCAGCAGCCATACAGGGGGGAACACTGAAGCTTTCTTT | CASSHTGGNTEAFF
TRBJ2-5 | few | TRBD2 | TRBV15 | TGTGCCACATCCCTAGCGGGGATGGAGACCCAGTACTTC | CATSLAGMETQYF
TRBJ2-3 | . | . | TRBV5-6 | TGTGCCAGCAGCTTGGCGGCGCGGGATACGCAGTATTTT | CASSLAARDTQYF
TRBJ2-1 | . | . | TRBV9 | TGTGCCAGCAGCGTGTCCAACGGACAGCAGGGGATTTTCCACAATGAGCAGTTCTTC | CASSVSNGQQGIFHNEQFF
TRBJ2-1 | . | TRBD2 | TRBV5-4 | TGTGCCAGCAGCTGGGAGGGTAGCTCCTACAATGAGCAGTTCTTC | CASSWEGSSYNEQFF
TRBJ1-1 | . | TRBD1 | TRBV7-8 | TGTGCCAGCAGCGACAGGGTTGGGACTGAAGCTTTCTTT | CASSDRVGTEAFF
TRBJ1-4 | few | TRBD1 | TRBV5-4 | TGTGCCAGCAGCCCGGGGGTAGGGGGCACAACTAATGAAAAACTGTTTTTT | CASSPGVGGTTNEKLFF
TRBJ2-5 | few | . | TRBV4-1 | TGCGCCAGCAGCTTTACCGGGGGGCACCAAGAGACCCAGTACTTC | CASSFTGGHQETQYF
TRBJ2-3 | . | TRBD2 | TRBV13 | TGTGCCAGCAGCCCCGGGACTAGGAGTCAGTATTTT | CASSPGTRSQYF
TRBJ2-3 | . | TRBD2 | TRBV4-3 | TGCGCCAGCAGCCAAGATCTTGTGCTAGCGGGGAGCACAGATACGCAGTATTTT | CASSQDLVLAGSTDTQYF
TRBJ1-4 | . | TRBD1 | TRBV4-3 | TGCGCCAGCAGCCAAGATTGGACAGGGGCAACTAATGAAAAACTGTTTTTT | CASSQDWTGATNEKLFF
TRBJ1-4 | few | . | TRBV2 | TGTGCCAGCAAACCCCGGGACACCAATGAAAAACTGTTTTTT | CASKPRDTNEKLFF
TRBJ2-1 | few | TRBD1 | TRBV11-2 | TGTGCCAGCAGCCAAATTATGGGGACAGGGGCCAGCAATGAGCAGTTCTTC | CASSQIMGTGASNEQFF
TRBJ2-5 | . | TRBD1 | TRBV19 | TGTGCCAGTAGTCCGACAGGGGGCGGATGGGAGACCCAGTACTTC | CASSPTGGGWETQYF
TRBJ2-2 | . | . | TRBV9 | TGTGCCAGCAGCGGGACTTCAGGGGGTGGCGGGGAGTTGTTTTTT | CASSGTSGGGGELFF
TRBJ1-2 | few | . | TRBV4-1 | TGCGCCAGCAGCCAAGTTGCAGGAGGGGATTATGGCTACACCTTC | CASSQVAGGDYGYTF
TRBJ2-7 | . | TRBD1 | TRBV7-9 | TGTGCCAGCAGCTTAGGGACAGGGGGCTTTTACGAGCAGTACTTC | CASSLGTGGFYEQYF
TRBJ1-5 | . | . | TRBV27 | TGTGCCAGCAGTCCCGGACTTTTCAGGAGCAATCAGCCCCAGCATTTT | CASSPGLFRSNQPQHF
TRBJ1-2 | few | . | TRBV7-6 | TGTGCCAGCAGCTTAATTCCGGACTCTTTGGATGGCTACACCTTC | CASSLIPDSLDGYTF
TRBJ2-1 | . | . | TRBV18 | TGTGCCAGCTCACCCACAGGCCTCAGGATAGCTGAGCAGTTCTTC | CASSPTGLRIAEQFF
TRBJ1-2 | . | TRBD1 | TRBV2 | TGTGCCAGCAGCGGATATACCGGGACAGGGGGTAGCTATGGCTACACCTTC | CASSGYTGTGGSYGYTF
TRBJ1-1 | . | . | TRBV11-3 | TGTGCCAGCACCCCGCTTACGCAGGGTGCGAACGCTGAAGCTTTCTTT | CASTPLTQGANAEAFF
TRBJ2-3 | . | . | TRBV4-1 | TGCGCCAGCAGGAGCATCCTAGCAGATACGCAGTATTTT | CASRSILADTQYF
TRBJ1-3 | few | TRBD1 | TRBV19 | TGTGCCAGTAGTATATTGGGACAGGGGCTCGCGTTTGACGGAAACACCATATATTTT | CASSILGQGLAFDGNTIYF
TRBJ1-2 | . | . | TRBV27 | TGTGCCAGCAGTCCCATCGGGGGTAATGGCTACACCTTC | CASSPIGGNGYTF
TRBJ1-1 | once | . | TRBV4-1 | TGCGCCAGCAGCCAAGATTGGGGCGCGGAAGCTTTCTTT | CASSQDWGAEAFF